The text below deals with one TCR beta chain. Its antigen is unknown. CDR1 MNHEY and CDR2 SVGEGT come from the germline V gene. The CDR3 is 13 residues long. V was shortened by 1 base and J by 5 bases, with 8 bases between the two germline ends. The record originates from a study of identical twins. A single record per CDR3 protein comes from TCRdb applying MiXCR to the 5' RACE reads. This sample yields about 890,000 distinct CDR3 sequences, of which around an eighth are seen a single time; about 1.5% belongs to the top ten. Whole-study findings and limits: Models underestimated out-of-frame TCR alpha sharing in monozygotic twins. In cord blood, abundant beta clonotypes had fewer insertions; memory showed no trend.

The same data also contributed to another study, on yellow fever vaccine responses in identical twins.

The source is a woman aged 18 to 35 in good health. The specimen sequenced was PBMCs. This sequence joins TRBV6-2 or TRBV6-3 and TRBJ1-1; tentative D call: TRBD1 (5 bases). The CDR3 reads CASSYFRGTEAFF. Written as DNA, the CDR3 is TGTGCCAGCAGTTACTTCCGGGGGACTGAAGCTTTCTTT.